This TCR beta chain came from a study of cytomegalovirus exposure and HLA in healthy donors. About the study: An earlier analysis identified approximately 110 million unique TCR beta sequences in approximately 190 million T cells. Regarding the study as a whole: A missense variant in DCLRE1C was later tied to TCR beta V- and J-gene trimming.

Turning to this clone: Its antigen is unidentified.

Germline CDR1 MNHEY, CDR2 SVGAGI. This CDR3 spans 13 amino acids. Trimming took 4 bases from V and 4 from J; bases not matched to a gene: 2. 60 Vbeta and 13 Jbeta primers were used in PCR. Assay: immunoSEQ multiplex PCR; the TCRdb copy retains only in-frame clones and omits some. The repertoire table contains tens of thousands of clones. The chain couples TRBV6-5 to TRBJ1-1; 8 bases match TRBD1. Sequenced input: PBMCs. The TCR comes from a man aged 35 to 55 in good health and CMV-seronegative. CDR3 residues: CASSSGGGTEAFF. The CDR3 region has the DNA TGTGCCAGCAGTTCAGGGGGCGGCACTGAAGCTTTCTTT.